This TCR beta chain is drawn from a study of blood T cell repertoires in COVID-19. Measured with immunoSEQ multiplex PCR; TCRdb has only the in-frame clones, and not every one. Of some 110,000 clones listed, roughly four fifths were seen once; the top ten hold 7.9%. The germline V and J ends were trimmed by 10 bases and 7 bases, with 19 bases remaining between them. The V gene's germline CDR1 is MDHEN and CDR2 SYDVKM. This CDR3 has 13 amino acids. This TCR was sampled from a man between 65 and 79 years old with acute or convalescent COVID-19. Specimen: peripheral blood. The chain is built from TRBV28 and TRBJ1-2; D uncertain. CDR3 protein: CATKVQFGGGYTF. CDR3 DNA sequence: TGTGCCACCAAAGTTCAGTTTGGAGGTGGCTACACCTTC.